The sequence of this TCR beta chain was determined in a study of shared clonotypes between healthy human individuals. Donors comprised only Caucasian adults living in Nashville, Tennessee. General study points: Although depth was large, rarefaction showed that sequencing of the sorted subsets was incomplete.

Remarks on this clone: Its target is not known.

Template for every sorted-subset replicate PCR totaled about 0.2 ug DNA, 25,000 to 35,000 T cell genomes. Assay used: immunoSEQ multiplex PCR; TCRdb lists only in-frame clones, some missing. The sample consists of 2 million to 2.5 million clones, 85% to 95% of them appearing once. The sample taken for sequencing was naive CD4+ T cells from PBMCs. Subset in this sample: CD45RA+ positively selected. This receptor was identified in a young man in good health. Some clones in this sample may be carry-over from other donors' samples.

CDR3 coding DNA: TGTGCCAGCAGCCAAGAAGGCGGCCTCTCCTACAATGAGCAGTTCTTC. Residues: CASSQEGGLSYNEQFF. The chain is built from TRBV4-2 and TRBJ2-1; the D is unclear. This CDR3 has 16 residues. Between the trimmed V and J ends, which lost 0 bases and 0 bases, there was a span of 9 bases. Germline V gene data show CDR1 as LGHNA and CDR2 as YNFKEQ.